This T cell receptor (beta chain) is from a study of a mutant IDH1 vaccine in newly diagnosed glioma. Study summary: The earlier regimen, radiotherapy, temozolomide, or both, was most often both.

For this clone: As yet, its antigen is unknown.

Time point defined: week 23, last vaccination. Doses consisted of 300 ug of mutant IDH1 20-mer peptide each, paired with topical imiquimod. The CDR3 covers 13 residues. V dropped 1 base and J dropped 8 bases, with 11 bases sitting between them. Germline CDR1 reads SEHNR; CDR2 reads FQNEAQ (reference sequence). Sequenced by immunoSEQ multiplex PCR; TCRdb stores in-frame clones only, minus some. The sample contains tens of thousands of clones, over 80% of which appear only once. The gene calls are TRBV7-9 and TRBJ1-2; no reliable D call. Sequenced here: PBMCs, sampled from a glioma patient whose treatment included an IDH1 peptide vaccine. The origin of this receptor is a man in his forties with glioma. CDR3 nucleotides: TGTGCCAGCAGCTTAGTTGTTCTTGACGGCTACACCTTC. Its protein product is CASSLVVLDGYTF.